A single sample is the source of the 9 T cell receptor beta chains below, sequenced in a study of blood T cell repertoires in COVID-19 (TCRdb year 2020). Receptors were amplified or captured by the immunoSEQ multiplex PCR assay. Sourced from immuneACCESS, this table was stored by TCRdb with only in-frame sequences that have V and J called. A share of the clones is absent; for the studies checked, an unresolved V gene accounts for under half, and the remainder has no known explanation. This sample comprises 180,000 or so clones, roughly four fifths of them detected only once. Roughly 7% of the sample belongs to the ten largest clones. Sequenced material: PBMCs or T cells enriched from blood (not recorded which). These receptors originate from a man aged 35 to 55 who had recovered from COVID-19.

This clone came up once. The J gene is TRBJ1-2, the V gene TRBV28, with 8 bases that match TRBD1. In germline, CDR1 is MDHEN, CDR2 SYDVKM. The CDR3 has 17 residues. Trimming cost V 7 bases and J 4 bases; bases outside gene matches: 17. CDR3 sequence: CASNSLTGTGGFYGYTF. The CDR3 DNA follows: TGTGCCAGCAACTCCCTAACCGGGACAGGAGGCTTCTATGGCTACACCTTC.

The chain has TRBV3-1 (or the pseudogene TRBV3-2) and TRBJ1-6, with 8 bases matching TRBD1. This CDR3 comprises 15 residues. The germline gives CDR1 LGHDT, CDR2 YNNKEL (reference sequence). J lost 9 bases, V lost 5 bases, and 9 bases had no gene match. DNA for the CDR3: TGTGCCAGCAGCGGCCGGGACAGGAAATTTTCACCCCTCCACTTT. Translation: CASSGRDRKFSPLHF.

J is TRBJ1-4 and V is TRBV3-1 (or the pseudogene TRBV3-2), with D tentatively TRBD1 (6 bases). The CDR3 sequence is 15 residues long. Trimming removed 0 bases at V and 7 bases at J, with 12 bases between. Germline CDR1 is LGHDT and CDR2 is YNNKEL (reference sequence). This chain's CDR3 is CASSQEGGGIEKLFF. DNA for the CDR3: TGTGCCAGCAGCCAAGAGGGAGGGGGGATTGAAAAACTGTTTTTT.

The chain combines TRBV5-1 with TRBJ2-1; 10 nucleotides match TRBD2. Trimming at V came to 1 base and at J to 7 bases, leaving 5 bases not matched to a gene. Germline assignment: CDR1 SGHRS and CDR2 YFSETQ. This CDR3 is built from 15 residues. CDR3 bases: TGCGCCAGCAGCTTGACGAGCGGGGGGGCAAATGAGCAGTTCTTC. Protein product: CASSLTSGGANEQFF.

J is TRBJ2-7 and V is TRBV27; D unclear. V lost 6 bases to trimming and J lost 1 base, with 10 bases between them. CDR1 is MNHEY, CDR2 SMNVEV, per germline (reference sequence). The CDR3 runs to 13 residues. The CDR3 region is CASRRGRSYEQYF. The DNA of the CDR3 is TGTGCCAGCAGACGAGGTAGGTCCTACGAGCAGTACTTC.

This clone was seen a handful of times. V usage is TRBV5-1 and J usage is TRBJ1-5; D not certain. Germline loops: CDR1 SGHRS, CDR2 YFSETQ. The CDR3 totals 14 residues. Between the trimmed V and J ends, which lost 0 bases and 8 bases, there was a span of 12 bases. This CDR3 is CASSLANREEPQHF. For the CDR3, the DNA is TGCGCCAGCAGCTTGGCCAACCGGGAGGAGCCCCAGCATTTT.

The rearrangement joins TRBV12-3 or TRBV12-4 to TRBJ2-7; D remains unclear. The V end was cut by 6 bases, the J end by 9 bases, with 9 bases between. CDR3 length: 10 residues. CDR3 sequence reads: CASRRIGQYF. CDR3 sequence (DNA): TGTGCCAGCAGACGTATCGGGCAGTACTTC.

The rearrangement uses TRBV5-6 and TRBJ2-1, with D possibly TRBD2 on 6 matching bases. CDR1 SGHDT and CDR2 YYEEEE come from the germline V gene. Trimming stripped 2 bases from V and 10 bases from J, with 16 bases between. The CDR3 extends over 14 amino acids. DNA for the CDR3: TGTGCCAGCAGCTTCGGGACTGCGCTTCGCGAGCAGTTCTTC. It encodes CASSFGTALREQFF.

The V gene is TRBV5-6, the J gene TRBJ1-2; D ambiguous. The CDR3 is 14 residues long. The germline V gene encodes CDR1 SGHDT and CDR2 YYEEEE. The ends were cut back, 5 bases at V and 4 bases at J, with 15 bases in the middle. As DNA, the CDR3 is TGTGCCAGCAGGCTAGAACGGGGTTTCTATGGCTACACCTTC. Its protein product is CASRLERGFYGYTF.